This TCR beta chain was sequenced during a study of regulatory T cells in long-lasting Graves disease. Study-wide results and limits: Segments TRBV28, TRBJ1-2 and TRBJ2-5 showed preferential usage in persistent disease. Persistent Graves' cases showed lower TCR diversity than newly diagnosed cases. Clonotypes that were public and shared totalled 2,500 to 3,000 in persistent patients versus 900 to 1,000 in new patients. Blood alone, not thyroid tissue, was studied.

According to the study, TCR beta libraries were built with iRepertoire HTBI primers and CDR3-region Arm-PCR. TCRdb processed the multiplex PCR reads anew with MiXCR; each CDR3 protein has one entry. The table records about 470,000 distinct CDR3 sequences, 20% to 25% of them present only once. A note on this clonotype: Antigen specificity is unknown.

As to time point: persistent/refractory GD, antithyroid drugs over 5 years with positive TRAb. Extracted PBMC RNA gave rise to the TCR library. There are 14 residues in the CDR3. Germline lookup yields CDR1 KGHDR and CDR2 SFDVKD. With 3 bases clipped from V and 5 bases from J, the junction kept 4 bases outside the gene matches. The chain links TRBV24-1 to TRBJ1-2, with 8 bases identical to TRBD1. Sequenced here: peripheral blood mononuclear cells (PBMCs), sampled when the disease was refractory, from a patient treated with antithyroid drugs. This TCR was sampled from a female donor with Graves disease. The CDR3 sequence is CATSDITGGYGYTF. The DNA of the CDR3 is TGTGCCACCAGTGATATAACAGGGGGATATGGCTACACCTTC.